The clone carrying this T cell receptor beta chain has a count of ten or more. Antigen unknown. TCRdb processed the reads anew with MiXCR; each CDR3 protein has one entry. The sample has roughly 500,000 distinct CDR3 sequences; 10% to 12% are singletons. The trim removed 3 bases at V and 6 bases at J, leaving 5 bases unmatched. The CDR3 extends over 15 amino acids. Per the germline V gene, CDR1 is SGHRS and CDR2 is YFSETQ. The entry originates in a study of T cell repertoires in cytomegalovirus infection. Study findings and constraints: Carriers of CMV and the relevant HLA type were discriminated by public TCR beta frequency.

The sample taken for sequencing was PBMCs. The J gene is TRBJ2-1, the V gene TRBV5-1, with 11 bases lining up with TRBD2. This TCR was sampled from a human donor in good health (CMV status not recorded). Some clones in this sample may be carry-over from other donors' samples. Here the CDR3 reads CASSSTSGSPNEQFF. The CDR3 DNA is TGCGCCAGCAGCTCCACTAGCGGGAGCCCCAATGAGCAGTTCTTC.